A single sample is the source of the 14 T cell receptor beta chains below, sequenced in a study of quantifying T cell responses using KT2 cells. Study-level information: RNA was reverse transcribed with TCR alpha and beta constant-region primers.

The cDNA 3' end received a ligated oligonucleotide with a UMI. An equimolar mix of RC1.1 and RC1.2 primed the beta chain across TRBC1 and TRBC2. From the UMI-ligation and nested PCR reads, TCRdb called clonotypes with MiXCR, one entry per CDR3 protein. Of tens of thousands of distinct CDR3 sequences in the sample, around a tenth were seen once. Sequencing was performed on PBMCs spiked with cells of the T cell clone KT2. Receptors were obtained from a human donor.

In this sample, this clonotype turned up a few times. The CDR3 region has the DNA TGCGCCAGCAGCCAAGGCTTTAGGGACAGGCAATATCCCTTGAGCACAGATACGCAGTATTTT. It yields the protein CASSQGFRDRQYPLSTDTQYF. The V call is TRBV4-3, the J call TRBJ2-3; 8 nucleotides agree with TRBD1. V shed 1 base and J 0 bases; nucleotides not matched to a gene: 18. Per germline, CDR1 LGHNA and CDR2 YSLEER. CDR3 length: 21 residues.

This clonotype has at least ten counts. V gene TRBV20-1 combines with J gene TRBJ2-1; 8 bases line up with TRBD2. This CDR3 is built from 13 residues. Germline V gives CDR1 DFQATT, CDR2 SNEGSKA (reference sequence). CDR3 bases: TGCAGCGCCACTAGCGGAGTTTACAATGAGCAGTTCTTC. Translated, it gives CSATSGVYNEQFF.

This clonotype appeared a few times. This chain joins TRBV6-1 and TRBJ2-2; 7 nucleotides align to TRBD1. Germline CDR1 MNHNS, CDR2 SASEGT. V was clipped by 9 bases and J by 3 bases; unmatched bases: 10. The CDR3 sequence is 15 residues long. CDR3 sequence: CASNRDSRDTGELFF. The CDR3 DNA is TGTGCCAGTAATAGGGACAGCCGAGACACCGGGGAGCTGTTTTTT.

This clonotype was seen ten or more times. The chain carries TRBV28 and TRBJ2-4; D is undetermined. With 2 bases removed from V and 1 base from J, the gap between germline ends came to 6 bases. CDR3 length equals 14 residues. CDR1 is MDHEN, CDR2 SYDVKM, per germline. The CDR3 is CASSLIGAKNIQYF. The DNA of the CDR3 is TGTGCCAGCAGTTTAATTGGTGCCAAAAACATTCAGTACTTC.

The chain combines TRBV6-5 with TRBJ2-7, with D perhaps TRBD1 or TRBD2 (6 bases each). The germline CDR1 and CDR2 sequences are MNHEY and SVGAGI. Trimming stripped 2 bases from V and 2 bases from J, with 13 bases between. This CDR3 has 15 amino acids. CDR3 sequence: CASSYEKGGAYEQYF. The CDR3 DNA follows: TGTGCCAGCAGTTACGAAAAGGGGGGCGCCTACGAGCAGTACTTC.

This clonotype was picked up many times. This chain links TRBV12-3 or TRBV12-4 with TRBJ1-3; no clear D gene. Trimming pared 7 bases from V and 0 bases from J, leaving 10 bases between. The CDR3 covers 14 residues. This CDR3 is CASKSPISGNTIYF. CDR3 in DNA: TGTGCCAGCAAGAGCCCGATCTCTGGAAACACCATATATTTT.

This chain connects TRBV6-5 to TRBJ1-2; no definite D call. Deletions cut 6 bases from V and 4 bases from J, with 15 bases between. The CDR3 loop spans 14 amino acids. Germline CDR1 is MNHEY and CDR2 is SVGAGI. CDR3: CASSPSPLIYGYTF. The CDR3 DNA follows: TGTGCCAGCAGCCCTTCACCCCTCATCTATGGCTACACCTTC.

The chain couples TRBV24-1 to TRBJ2-1, with a tentative D call TRBD1 (5 bases). The CDR3 contains 13 residues. Trimming removed 4 bases from V and 4 bases from J, with 7 bases in between. The germline gives CDR1 KGHDR, CDR2 SFDVKD. Written as DNA, the CDR3 is TGTGCCACCAGTGAGACAGAATACAATGAGCAGTTCTTC. Its translation: CATSETEYNEQFF.

This clonotype came up many times. The V and J genes are TRBV29-1 and TRBJ2-1; D is uncertain. V shed 6 bases and J shed 8 bases, with 14 bases lying between them. Germline V gives CDR1 SQVTM, CDR2 ANQGSEA. The CDR3 runs to 12 residues. CDR3 in amino acids: CSVATDRYEQFF. The CDR3 DNA reads as TGCAGCGTGGCTACTGATAGGTATGAGCAGTTCTTC.

This clonotype was seen many times. This chain links TRBV20-1 with TRBJ2-3; TRBD2 matches 7 bases. The junction had 6 bases not matched to a gene; V was cut back by 1 base and J by 5 bases. CDR3 size: 14 residues. The germline V gene has CDR1 DFQATT and CDR2 SNEGSKA (reference sequence). The CDR3 protein is CSARVGGEVDTQYF. CDR3 coding DNA: TGCAGTGCTAGAGTGGGAGGGGAAGTAGATACGCAGTATTTT.

This clonotype was recorded a few times. The J gene is TRBJ2-2, the V gene TRBV6-2 or TRBV6-3, with 11 bases identical to TRBD1. Trimming took 2 bases from V and 7 from J; bases not matched to a gene: 6. This CDR3 contains 16 residues. Germline values: CDR1 MNHEY, CDR2 SVGEGT. CDR3 residues: CASSYMDRGPLGELFF. As DNA, the CDR3 is TGTGCCAGCAGTTACATGGACAGGGGGCCTCTCGGGGAGCTGTTTTTT.

The chain links TRBV2 to TRBJ2-6; perhaps TRBD2 as D (5 bases). Germline lookup yields CDR1 SNHLY and CDR2 FYNNEI. This CDR3 has 21 residues. V was trimmed by 6 bases and J by 0 bases, leaving 27 bases between them. CDR3 region: CASRDKTWTSKGDSGANVLTF. Here the CDR3 DNA reads TGTGCCAGCAGGGATAAAACCTGGACGTCTAAGGGAGACTCTGGGGCCAACGTCCTGACTTTC. Looking up the rest from reference TRBV2 and TRBJ2-6 gives the full variable domain: EPEVTQTPSHQVTQMGQEVILRCVPISNHLYFYWYRQILGQKVEFLVSFYNNEISEKSEIFDDQFSVERPDGSNFTLKIRSTKLEDSAMYFCASRDKTWTSKGDSGANVLTFGAGSRLTVL.

This clonotype came up a few times. The CDR3 protein is CASSLSWSSPLHF. CDR3 bases: TGTGCCAGCAGTTTATCTTGGTCCTCACCCCTCCACTTT. The V gene is TRBV12-3 or TRBV12-4, the J gene TRBJ1-6; D gene uncertain. This CDR3 has 13 amino acids. Trimming pared 2 bases from V and 10 bases from J, leaving 9 bases between.

This clonotype was counted only a few times. Written as DNA, the CDR3 is TGTGCCAGTAGTCCCACAGGCCTCCTTGAAGGTGAAAAACTGTTTTTT. The encoded protein is CASSPTGLLEGEKLFF. The genes are TRBV19 and TRBJ1-4; a weak D match, TRBD1 (5 bases). V lost 5 bases and J 7 bases, leaving 20 bases between the germline ends. This CDR3 is built from 16 residues. Germline V gene data show CDR1 as LNHDA and CDR2 as SQIVND (reference sequence).